These T cell receptor beta chains were read from a single sample in a study of CD8+ T cells in alopecia areata. Using immunoSEQ multiplex PCR, the repertoire was profiled, and TCRdb retains in-frame clones only, with some absent. Counted here are around 170,000 clones, approximately 51% occurring once; the ten biggest clones make up roughly a tenth. The sequences come from CD8+ T cells sorted from blood, collected around week 54, from a patient treated with tofacitinib. Source of these receptors: a human donor with alopecia areata. CDR3s include the opening cysteine and the closing phenylalanine or tryptophan. Each record gives: clone size, D gene, CDR3 length, J gene, V gene, CDR3 DNA, CDR3 protein. The D gene is left open where the match is weak. Expanded clones are given a class, and other clones once, few, many or no size at all.

>NA|NA|15|TRBJ2-7|TRBV7-9
TGTGCCAGCAGCTTAGCGAGGGTTCAGGGAGGCGAGCAGTACTTC
CASSLARVQGGEQYF
>NA|NA|15|TRBJ2-3|TRBV30
TGTGCCTGGAGCCGGTCAATCAGGGGAGCAGATACGCAGTATTTT
CAWSRSIRGADTQYF
>NA|NA|18|TRBJ2-7|TRBV19
TGTGCCAGTAGTATCCGAGTCGGGGGACAGTTTAAGACCCACGAGCAGTACTTC
CASSIRVGGQFKTHEQYF
>once|NA|15|TRBJ1-5|TRBV7-2
TGTGCCAGCAGCCACGAGGGCCTCGACAATCAGCCCCAGCATTTT
CASSHEGLDNQPQHF
>once|NA|12|TRBJ1-1|TRBV11-2
TGTGCCAGCAGCTTAGATCTTAGGGAAGCTTTCTTT
CASSLDLREAFF
>NA|NA|18|TRBJ2-3|TRBV30
TGTGCCTGGAGTCTCTCCCCGGGACTGGGAATTAGCACAGATACGCAGTATTTT
CAWSLSPGLGISTDTQYF
>NA|NA|15|TRBJ2-7|TRBV4-2
TGTGCCAGCAGCCAAGAATGGGGGGGCCTGAACGAGCAGTACTTC
CASSQEWGGLNEQYF
>NA|TRBD2|17|TRBJ2-2|TRBV5-6
TGTGCCTGCAGCTTGGAGCGACTAGCGCGATACACCGGGGAGCTGTTTTTT
CACSLERLARYTGELFF
>NA|NA|15|TRBJ2-5|TRBV7-6
TGTGCCAGCAGCTTAGATCGGGGGGAGGGGGTTCGCCTCGACTTC
CASSLDRGEGVRLDF
>NA|TRBD1|13|TRBJ2-1|TRBV30
TGTGCCTGGAGTGGGGCCAGGGGGCTTGAGCAGTTCTTC
CAWSGARGLEQFF
>once|NA|13|TRBJ2-5|TRBV9
TGTGCCAGCCGCGCCCAGGGCCAAGAGACCCAGTACTTC
CASRAQGQETQYF
>few|NA|14|TRBJ1-6|TRBV30
TGTGCCTGGAGCCAGGACAGCTATAATTCACCCCTCCACTTT
CAWSQDSYNSPLHF
>NA|NA|18|TRBJ2-6|TRBV2
TGTGCCAGCAGGGTACAGGGTCGAGGACCCTCTGGGGCCAACGTCCTGACTTTC
CASRVQGRGPSGANVLTF
>NA|NA|12|TRBJ2-3|TRBV5-1
TGCGCCAGCAGCTCTTTCACAGATACGCAGTATTTT
CASSSFTDTQYF
>NA|NA|14|TRBJ2-7|TRBV5-1
TGCGCCAGCAGCTTGGTGGGGAGCTCCTACGAGCAGTACTTC
CASSLVGSSYEQYF
>NA|TRBD2|14|TRBJ2-5|TRBV12-5
TGTGCTAGTGGTGTAGCGGGGGGGCAAGAGACCCAGTACTTC
CASGVAGGQETQYF
>once|NA|14|TRBJ2-2|TRBV6-5
TGTGCCACCCGCAGGGTAGGGGACACCGGGGAGCTGTTTTTT
CATRRVGDTGELFF
>NA|TRBD1|14|TRBJ1-2|TRBV4-2
TGTGCCAGCAGCCCGGACAGGTCTAACTATGCGGGTACCTTC
CASSPDRSNYAGTF
>NA|NA|15|TRBJ2-5|TRBV10-3
TGTGCCATCAGTGAACGGCTACAGGGCACAGAGACCCAGTACTTC
CAISERLQGTETQYF
>NA|NA|17|TRBJ1-4|TRBV4-1
TGCGCCAGCAGCCAACGACAGTCTCTGGCTACTAATGAAAAACTGTTTTTT
CASSQRQSLATNEKLFF
>few|NA|13|TRBJ1-1|TRBV9
TGTGCCAGCAGCGTCGGGGCGGGCACTGAAGCTTTCTTT
CASSVGAGTEAFF
>NA|NA|16|TRBJ2-1|TRBV27
TGTGCCAGCAGTTTGGGAAGCGGGACAGGTGACAATGAGCAGTTCTTC
CASSLGSGTGDNEQFF
>NA|NA|13|TRBJ2-7|TRBV29-1
TGCAGCGTTGAACAGGAAAATTCCTACGAGCAGTACTTC
CSVEQENSYEQYF
>NA|NA|11|TRBJ1-1|TRBV20-1
TGCAGTGCTAGACCCCGGGGTGAAGCTTTCTTT
CSARPRGEAFF
>NA|NA|13|TRBJ1-1|TRBV14
TGTGCCAGCAGACCTCGGGGGAACACTGAAGCTTTCTTT
CASRPRGNTEAFF
>NA|NA|14|TRBJ2-1|TRBV6-5
TGTGCCAGCAGAACCGGGACCTCTTACAATGAGCAGTTCTTC
CASRTGTSYNEQFF
>NA|TRBD2|15|TRBJ2-7|TRBV7-2
TGTGCCAGCAGCTTCCAAGCGGGGGGGTTAGACGAGCAGTACTTC
CASSFQAGGLDEQYF
>NA|TRBD1|17|TRBJ2-2|TRBV4-3
TGCGCCAGCAGCCAAGTCTGGACAGGGCCCCGCGACGGGGAGCTGTTTTTT
CASSQVWTGPRDGELFF
>NA|TRBD1|13|TRBJ1-1|TRBV13
TGTGCCAGCAACGACAGGGGGAACACTGAAGCTTTCTTT
CASNDRGNTEAFF
>NA|NA|14|TRBJ2-6|TRBV5-6
TGTGCCAGCAGCTTGGGATCAGGGGCCAACGTCCTGACTTTC
CASSLGSGANVLTF
>NA|TRBD1|14|TRBJ1-2|TRBV7-9
TGTGCCAGCAGCCCGGGACAGGCCTACTATGGCTACACCTTC
CASSPGQAYYGYTF
>few|NA|14|TRBJ1-1|TRBV6-5
TGTGCCAGCAGTTACACCTCCGGGGTCACTGAAGCTTTCTTT
CASSYTSGVTEAFF
>NA|TRBD1|15|TRBJ2-7|TRBV29-1
TGCAGCGTTGAAGAGACAGGGGTTACACACTACGAGCAGTACTTC
CSVEETGVTHYEQYF
>NA|NA|12|TRBJ2-3|TRBV13
TGTGCCAGCAGCGTCGAGGGGAATACGCAGTATTTT
CASSVEGNTQYF
>NA|NA|14|TRBJ1-4|TRBV5-1
TGCGCCAGCAGCTTGAGGGGGAATAATGAAAAACTGTTTTTT
CASSLRGNNEKLFF
>NA|TRBD1|15|TRBJ1-6|TRBV25-1
TGTGCCAGCACCCGGGGGGGACAGGGCCCTATACCCCTCCACTTT
CASTRGGQGPIPLHF
>NA|TRBD1|14|TRBJ1-4|TRBV9
TGTGCCAGCAGCTTAGGACAGGGAGGAGAAAAACTGTTTTTT
CASSLGQGGEKLFF
>NA|NA|14|TRBJ2-1|TRBV5-6
TGTGCCAGCATCCTCGGCTACAGCGGCAATGAGCAGTTCTTC
CASILGYSGNEQFF
>NA|NA|13|TRBJ1-5|TRBV7-8
TGTGCCACCCAGGGTCCGAGCAATCAGCCCCAGCATTTT
CATQGPSNQPQHF
>few|NA|14|TRBJ2-5|TRBV5-5
TGTGCCAGCAGCCAACCGGACAGCCAAGAGACCCAGTACTTC
CASSQPDSQETQYF
>once|NA|13|TRBJ1-6|TRBV27
TGTGCCAGCAGTTTATCGGGGATTCACCCCTCCCACTTT
CASSLSGIHPSHF
>few|NA|16|TRBJ1-5|TRBV6-5
TGTGCCAGCAGTTACTTTACCCAGGACATTGATCAGCCCCAGCATTTT
CASSYFTQDIDQPQHF
>NA|NA|13|TRBJ1-4|TRBV7-9
TGTGCCAGCAGCTTGTGGACTGGAGAAAAACTGTTTTTT
CASSLWTGEKLFF
>NA|TRBD2|13|TRBJ2-1|TRBV29-1
TGCAGCGTTGTTAGCGGGGGTAGGGATGAGCAGTTCTTC
CSVVSGGRDEQFF
>NA|NA|15|TRBJ2-3|TRBV5-1
TGCGCCAGCACGATCACCTCTCGGGGCACAGATACGCAGTATTTT
CASTITSRGTDTQYF
>many|TRBD2|12|TRBJ2-2|TRBV2
TGTGCCAGGGGAGGGAGAACCGGGGAGCTGTTTTTT
CARGGRTGELFF